Below, 20 T cell receptor beta chains from the same sample are listed, as sequenced in a study of beta chain features in type 1 diabetes. The isolated RNA, all of it, was reverse transcribed, so expressed TCRB transcripts were what got sequenced. TCRdb's copy holds only in-frame clones and misses some; the assay was immunoSEQ multiplex PCR. The data hold about 290,000 clones, with about 8.5% observed a single time. The material sequenced was central memory CD4+ T cells from blood. These receptors were taken from a woman younger than 35 in good health.

The chain links TRBV6-5 to TRBJ2-1, with TRBD1 matching over 7 bases. The J segment lost 1 base and the V segment lost 2 bases, leaving 2 bases of the junction unmatched. Germline values: CDR1 MNHEY, CDR2 SVGAGI. The CDR3 length is 15 residues. The CDR3 DNA reads TGTGCCAGCAGTTACAGGGGGCAATCCTACAATGAGCAGTTCTTC. Protein sequence: CASSYRGQSYNEQFF.

This clone came up a few times. V usage is TRBV7-9 and J usage is TRBJ2-5; 10 bases agree with TRBD2. V trimming: 4 bases; J trimming: 5 bases; junction bases outside the gene matches: 7. The CDR3 sequence is 15 residues long. Germline values: CDR1 SEHNR, CDR2 FQNEAQ (reference sequence). DNA for the CDR3: TGTGCCAGCAGCTCGTTAGCGGGAGGTGGGGAGACCCAGTACTTC. Its translation: CASSSLAGGGETQYF.

This clone appeared a few times. The chain links TRBV7-8 to TRBJ2-5; D not resolved. V was cut by 5 bases and J by 2 bases, with 9 bases left in between. CDR3 length equals 13 residues. The V gene's germline CDR1 is SGHVS and CDR2 FQNEAQ. The CDR3: CASSPRTQETQYF. The CDR3 DNA is TGTGCCAGCAGCCCTAGGACGCAAGAGACCCAGTACTTC.

This clone has at least ten counts. V gene TRBV6-6 combines with J gene TRBJ2-5, with TRBD1 matching over 9 bases. The CDR3 has 13 residues. Germline CDR1 and CDR2: MNHNY and SVGAGI (reference sequence). The ends lost 8 bases at V and 5 bases at J; junction bases unmatched: 6. The CDR3 sequence is CASRTGGGETQYF. CDR3 sequence (DNA): TGTGCCAGCCGAACAGGGGGCGGGGAGACCCAGTACTTC.

CDR3: CASSTGQGANQPQHF. The CDR3 nucleotides read TGTGCCAGCAGCACGGGACAGGGGGCGAATCAGCCCCAGCATTTT. The chain links TRBV6-5 to TRBJ1-5, with 12 positions matching TRBD1. The germline gives CDR1 MNHEY, CDR2 SVGAGI. Trimming cost V 6 bases and J 4 bases; bases outside gene matches: 4. This CDR3 is built from 15 residues.

The V and J genes are TRBV6-6 and TRBJ2-7, with a possible D match to TRBD1 (5 bases). Germline CDR1 reads MNHNY; CDR2 reads SVGAGI (reference sequence). This CDR3 has 14 residues. With 2 bases removed from V and 0 bases from J, the gap between germline ends came to 8 bases. CDR3 residues: CASSYDRGSYEQYF. The CDR3 DNA is TGTGCCAGCAGTTACGACAGAGGCTCCTACGAGCAGTACTTC.

The chain carries TRBV7-8 and TRBJ2-2; 7 bases are a match to TRBD2. Germline assignment: CDR1 SGHVS and CDR2 FQNEAQ. Losses at the gene ends were 2 bases for V and 7 bases for J; bases not matched to a gene: 7. CDR3 length: 15 residues. The CDR3, as DNA: TGTGCCAGCAGCTTACAGGGAGGGCTGAGCGGGGAGCTGTTTTTT. Translated, it gives CASSLQGGLSGELFF.

This clone was observed a handful of times. The chain is built from TRBV4-2 and TRBJ1-2, with 7 positions matching TRBD1. The V segment lost 0 bases and the J segment 4 bases; nucleotides outside the gene matches: 5. Germline CDR1 LGHNA, CDR2 YNFKEQ. The CDR3 runs 15 residues. The CDR3 spells CASSQERTGAYGYTF. The CDR3 DNA sequence: TGTGCCAGCAGCCAAGAACGGACAGGCGCCTATGGCTACACCTTC.

This clone was counted a few times. V gene TRBV4-2 combines with J gene TRBJ1-5, with TRBD1 matching over 7 bases. CDR1 and CDR2 from the germline V gene are LGHNA and YNFKEQ. The J segment lost 5 bases and the V segment lost 2 bases, leaving 6 bases of the junction unmatched. This CDR3 comprises 15 residues. CDR3 amino acids: CASSQSKGADQPQHF. The DNA of the CDR3 is TGTGCCAGCAGCCAAAGCAAGGGGGCGGATCAGCCCCAGCATTTT.

The chain links TRBV25-1 to TRBJ1-2; TRBD1 might be the D (6 bases). V lost 5 bases and J 5 bases, leaving 12 bases between the germline ends. Per germline, CDR1 MGHDK and CDR2 SYGVNS. This CDR3 is built from 13 residues. CDR3 DNA sequence: TGTGCCAGCAGTCAGCAGGGGAAATATGGCTACACCTTC. It yields the protein CASSQQGKYGYTF.

This clone has only a few counts. This rearrangement joins TRBV7-2 to TRBJ1-1, with D maybe TRBD1 (6 bases). The germline CDR1 and CDR2 sequences are SGHTA and FQGNSA. The CDR3 is made up of 13 amino acids. Trimming stripped 8 bases from V and 1 base from J, with 11 bases between. The CDR3 bases are TGTGCCAGCCTACAGGGACCGAACACTGAAGCTTTCTTT. Its translation is CASLQGPNTEAFF.

The genes are TRBV11-2 and TRBJ1-1, with D maybe TRBD1 (6 bases). Trimming removed 0 bases from V and 6 bases from J, with 11 bases in between. Germline V gene lookup returns CDR1 SGHAT and CDR2 FQNNGV. CDR3 length equals 14 residues. The CDR3 DNA reads TGTGCCAGCAGCTTAGATGGGGGGGCTCCTGAAGCTTTCTTT. Its protein product is CASSLDGGAPEAFF.

In its sample, this clone was seen a few times. V and J are TRBV27 and TRBJ2-7; 8 bases align to TRBD1. The CDR3 is 15 residues long. Unmatched junction bases numbered 8, after V lost 5 bases and J lost 2 bases. CDR1 is MNHEY, CDR2 SMNVEV, per germline (reference sequence). CDR3 nucleotide sequence: TGTGCCAGCAGTAAGCTGACAGGGGAAACCTACGAGCAGTACTTC. Amino acid sequence: CASSKLTGETYEQYF.

The chain recombines TRBV5-4 with TRBJ1-2; D is perhaps TRBD1 (5 bases). Germline CDR1 SGHNT, CDR2 YYREEE (reference sequence). This CDR3 is 13 amino acids long. Trimming left V 2 bases short and J 4 bases short, with 9 bases between. The CDR3 spells CASSLQDPYGYTF. The CDR3 DNA sequence: TGTGCCAGCAGCTTACAGGACCCCTATGGCTACACCTTC. The full variable domain, with the rest looked up from reference TRBV5-4 and TRBJ1-2, is ETGVTQSPTHLIKTRGQQVTLRCSSQSGHNTVSWYQQALGQGPQFIFQYYREEENGRGNFPPRFSGLQFPNYSSELNVNALELDDSALYLCASSLQDPYGYTFGSGTRLTVV.

The rearrangement joins TRBV20-1 to TRBJ1-1, with D perhaps matching TRBD1 (5 bases). The CDR3 contains 11 residues. The V gene's germline CDR1 is DFQATT and CDR2 SNEGSKA (reference sequence). V was shortened by 6 bases and J by 3 bases, with 8 bases between the two germline ends. The CDR3 spells CSAQGYTEAFF. The CDR3 DNA reads TGCAGTGCCCAGGGCTACACTGAAGCTTTCTTT.

This rearrangement joins TRBV5-4 to TRBJ2-4; a possible D gene is TRBD1 (7 bases). The V end lost 2 bases, the J end lost 0 bases, and 12 bases lay between the germline ends. The CDR3 contains 16 residues. Germline lookup yields CDR1 SGHNT and CDR2 YYREEE (reference sequence). CDR3 sequence: CASSLQGTLAKNIQYF. CDR3 DNA: TGTGCCAGCAGCTTACAGGGGACTCTAGCCAAAAACATTCAGTACTTC.

This clone was counted between two and nine times. This sequence joins TRBV6-1 and TRBJ2-6; D is perhaps TRBD1 (6 bases). There are 14 residues in the CDR3. Trimming shortened V by 6 bases and J by 3 bases, and 9 bases separated the two germline ends. Per germline, CDR1 MNHNS and CDR2 SASEGT. CDR3 bases: TGTGCCAGCAGGCGGACAGTTGGGGCCAACGTCCTGACTTTC. Translation: CASRRTVGANVLTF.

A word on this clone: The same CDR3 can be traced to other DNA sequences in this sample. The chain couples TRBV18 to TRBJ2-7, with D possibly TRBD2 on 6 matching bases. V lost 3 bases and J lost 3, with 6 bases in between. The CDR3 consists of 12 residues. The germline CDR1 and CDR2 sequences are KGHSH and LQKENI. CDR3 nucleotides: TGTGCCAGCTCACCCGGGAGCTACGAGCAGTACTTC. It yields the protein CASSPGSYEQYF.

This clone was detected only a few times. The rearrangement links TRBV29-1 to TRBJ2-6; weak D call: TRBD1 (5 bases). Germline-derived CDR1 and CDR2 are SQVTM and ANQGSEA. V lost 1 base, J lost 1 base, and 5 bases lay in between. This CDR3 comprises 14 residues. Here the CDR3 DNA reads TGCAGCGTTGAAGGGACATCTGGGGCCAACGTCCTGACTTTC. Translating it yields CSVEGTSGANVLTF.

This clone was counted a few times. This chain uses TRBV5-6 with TRBJ1-6, with 10 bases that match TRBD1. Trimming at V came to 3 bases and at J to 9 bases, leaving 6 bases not matched to a gene. CDR3 length: 15 residues. The V gene's germline CDR1 is SGHDT and CDR2 YYEEEE. The CDR3 DNA is TGTGCCAGCAGCTCGGAGACAGGGGGCGCTTCACCCCTCCACTTT. Amino acids: CASSSETGGASPLHF.